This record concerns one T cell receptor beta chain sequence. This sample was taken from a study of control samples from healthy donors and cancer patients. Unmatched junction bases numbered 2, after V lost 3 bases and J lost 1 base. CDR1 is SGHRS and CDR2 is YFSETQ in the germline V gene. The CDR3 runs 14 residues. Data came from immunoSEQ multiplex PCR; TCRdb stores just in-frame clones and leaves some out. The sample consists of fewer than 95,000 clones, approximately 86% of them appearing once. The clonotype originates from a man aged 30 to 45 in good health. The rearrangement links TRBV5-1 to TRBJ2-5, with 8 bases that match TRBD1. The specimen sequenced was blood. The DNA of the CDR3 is TGCGCCAGCAGCTCCGGGACAGGCCAAGAGACCCAGTACTTC. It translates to CASSSGTGQETQYF.